This TCR beta chain was retrieved from a study of shared clonotypes between healthy human individuals. Trimming cost V 1 base and J 4 bases, with 13 bases left between them. The germline V gene encodes CDR1 MGHDK and CDR2 SYGVNS. The CDR3 totals 15 residues. The method was immunoSEQ multiplex PCR; TCRdb's version includes in-frame clones alone and lacks a portion of them. The profile covers 2 million or so clones, with 90% to 95% appearing a single time and roughly 0.13% taken by the ten largest. The sequence came from a man aged 18-30 years in good health. J is TRBJ1-2 and V is TRBV25-1; D uncertain. What was sequenced was naive CD4+ T cells sorted from blood. Subset denoted: CD45RA+ positively selected. The CDR3 DNA reads TGTGCCAGCAGTGAATCGTTACAGTCACCCTATGGCTACACCTTC. Its translation is CASSESLQSPYGYTF.